The 19 T cell receptor beta chains listed next were all sequenced from one sample in a study of early T cells in non-severe SARS-CoV-2 infection. Each CDR3 protein is one row after TCRdb ran MiXCR on the 5' RACE reads. The table shows about 100,000 distinct CDR3 sequences, with 9.5% to 13% occurring only once. The sample comprised whole blood. All receptors come from an adult who was a healthcare worker with PCR-confirmed SARS-CoV-2 infection or an uninfected control (not recorded which).

This clonotype was seen repeatedly, ten times or more. The rearrangement links TRBV7-2 to TRBJ2-4; TRBD1 is a possible D gene (5 bases). V was clipped by 3 bases and J by 3 bases, with 6 bases between them. Germline loops: CDR1 SGHTA, CDR2 FQGNSA. There are 13 residues in the CDR3. This CDR3 reads CASSFDSKNIQYF. The CDR3, as DNA: TGTGCCAGCAGCTTCGACAGCAAAAACATTCAGTACTTC.

This clonotype was counted ten times or more. This rearrangement joins TRBV5-6 to TRBJ1-1; D gene ambiguous. Germline V gene lookup returns CDR1 SGHDT and CDR2 YYEEEE. The CDR3 loop spans 13 amino acids. Trimming took off 1 base at V and 1 base at J, with 5 bases between the two ends. The CDR3 sequence: CASSLTANTEAFF. CDR3 nucleotides: TGTGCCAGCAGCTTGACAGCGAACACTGAAGCTTTCTTT.

This clonotype came up many times. V gene TRBV14 combines with J gene TRBJ2-1, with TRBD2 matching over 12 bases. The length of the CDR3 is 15 residues. The V and J ends lost 3 bases and 7 bases, in that order; junction bases with no gene match: 4. CDR1 SGHDN and CDR2 FVKESK come from the germline V gene. The CDR3 bases are TGTGCCAGCAGCCAGACTAGCGGGAGTCTGAATGAGCAGTTCTTC. Its protein is CASSQTSGSLNEQFF.

This clonotype was picked up many times. The V and J genes are TRBV28 and TRBJ2-7, with 7 bases identical to TRBD1. The CDR3 covers 14 residues. The germline CDR1 and CDR2 sequences are MDHEN and SYDVKM. With 3 bases clipped from V and 12 bases from J, the junction kept 14 bases outside the gene matches. CDR3: CASSLPGQLTNWYF. Written as DNA, the CDR3 is TGTGCCAGCAGTTTGCCGGGACAGCTAACAAATTGGTACTTC.

This clonotype was counted at least ten times. This chain uses TRBV14 with TRBJ1-1; 8 bases map to TRBD1. Germline values: CDR1 SGHDN, CDR2 FVKESK. The CDR3 sequence is 15 residues long. The J segment lost 5 bases and the V segment lost 4 bases, leaving 9 bases of the junction unmatched. CDR3: CASSLRTGRGTEAFF. In DNA form, the CDR3 reads TGTGCCAGCAGCCTGAGGACAGGGAGGGGGACTGAAGCTTTCTTT.

The sample holds many counts of this clonotype. The chain combines TRBV7-3 with TRBJ2-5; D might be TRBD2 (6 bases). Germline V gives CDR1 SGHTA, CDR2 FQGTGA. The CDR3 consists of 13 residues. Deletions cut 5 bases from V and 2 bases from J, with 9 bases between. The CDR3 region has the DNA TGTGCCAGCAGCCGCGGGGAACAAGAGACCCAGTACTTC. The encoded protein is CASSRGEQETQYF.

The V gene is TRBV6-1, the J gene TRBJ1-6; D gene ambiguous. V was pared by 4 bases and J by 14 bases, with 6 bases between. Germline V gene sequence: CDR1 MNHNS, CDR2 SASEGT. The CDR3 spans 10 residues. The CDR3 protein is CASSGGSLHF. DNA of the CDR3: TGTGCCAGCAGTGGAGGGTCCCTCCACTTT.

This clonotype was counted many times. The V and J genes are TRBV5-5 and TRBJ2-7; D gene ambiguous. Germline V gene lookup returns CDR1 SGHKS and CDR2 YYEKEE (reference sequence). This CDR3 comprises 15 residues. The V and J ends lost 4 bases and 6 bases respectively, with 20 bases between them. The CDR3 sequence: CASSVDGWPLSEQYF. In DNA, the CDR3 is TGTGCCAGCAGCGTGGACGGATGGCCTCTCTCCGAGCAGTACTTC.

V and J are TRBV30 and TRBJ1-1; no clear D gene. V was clipped by 4 bases and J by 7 bases, with 13 bases between them. Per the germline V gene, CDR1 is GTSNPN and CDR2 is SVGIG (reference sequence). The CDR3 is 12 amino acids. CDR3 DNA sequence: TGTGCCTGGACAGAGCAGCAAAATGAAGCTTTCTTT. Translated: CAWTEQQNEAFF.

This chain links TRBV7-3 with TRBJ2-7; D remains unclear. V gave up 5 bases and J gave up 6 bases, with 20 bases separating them. The length of the CDR3 is 15 residues. Germline V gives CDR1 SGHTA, CDR2 FQGTGA. CDR3 nucleotides: TGTGCCAGCAGCCCAACCCCCCTAGAGGCTTCCGAGCAGTACTTC. Amino acids: CASSPTPLEASEQYF.

This clonotype was seen only a few times. CDR3 sequence (DNA): TGTGCCAGCAGCCCCACCCGGGATTACGAGCAGTACTTC. It yields the protein CASSPTRDYEQYF. The rearrangement joins TRBV7-6 to TRBJ2-7; the D gene is possibly TRBD2 (5 bases). This CDR3 is 13 amino acids long. V gave up 5 bases and J gave up 4 bases, with 12 bases separating them. Per germline, CDR1 SGHVS and CDR2 FNYEAQ.

This clonotype was seen a few times. The chain uses TRBV12-3 or TRBV12-4 and TRBJ1-2, with TRBD1 identical over 11 bases. The length of the CDR3 is 16 residues. The ends lost 5 bases at V and 4 bases at J; junction bases unmatched: 9. The CDR3 protein is CASSTWDRGVGYGYTF. CDR3 nucleotide sequence: TGTGCCAGCAGTACCTGGGACAGGGGGGTCGGCTATGGCTACACCTTC.

The J gene is TRBJ2-7, the V gene TRBV5-4, with D possibly being TRBD1 (8 bases). CDR1 is SGHNT and CDR2 is YYREEE in the germline V gene (reference sequence). The V gene lost 5 bases and the J gene lost 0 bases, with 18 bases spanning the gap. The CDR3 extends over 16 amino acids. CDR3 DNA: TGTGCCAGCAGGGGAAGGACAGGGACTATCTCCTACGAGCAGTACTTC. It encodes CASRGRTGTISYEQYF.

This chain connects TRBV4-1 to TRBJ2-3; 10 bases match TRBD2. Germline CDR1 and CDR2: MGHRA and YSYEKL. This CDR3 contains 17 residues. With 2 bases clipped from V and 4 bases from J, the junction kept 9 bases outside the gene matches. In DNA, the CDR3 is TGCGCCAGCAGCCAAACAACTAGCGGGACGTACGCAGATACGCAGTATTTT. Its protein product is CASSQTTSGTYADTQYF.

The V and J genes are TRBV12-3 or TRBV12-4 and TRBJ2-7, with TRBD2 identical over 14 bases. V shed 6 bases, J shed 6 bases, and the junction held 7 bases outside the gene matches. The CDR3 runs to 15 residues. CDR3 DNA sequence: TGTGCCAGCAGACGACTAGCGGGGGGGTCTCGCGAGCAGTACTTC. Translation: CASRRLAGGSREQYF.

CDR3 nucleotides: TGCAGTGCTAGTTTCAGGCAAGAGACCCAGTACTTC. Protein: CSASFRQETQYF. The chain has TRBV20-1 and TRBJ2-5; D is unresolved. V lost 3 bases to trimming and J lost 2 bases, with 7 bases between them. Germline CDR1 is DFQATT and CDR2 is SNEGSKA (reference sequence). CDR3 length: 12 amino acids.

This clonotype was observed many times. V usage is TRBV2 and J usage is TRBJ2-2; 7 bases map to TRBD2. Germline lookup yields CDR1 SNHLY and CDR2 FYNNEI. Trimming at V came to 7 bases and at J to 6 bases, leaving 8 bases not matched to a gene. The CDR3 spans 14 residues. CDR3 DNA sequence: TGTGCCAGCAAGGTCCGGGAGGCGGCCGGGGAGCTGTTTTTT. Translation: CASKVREAAGELFF.

The rearrangement uses TRBV10-3 and TRBJ2-3; 7 bases align to TRBD1. Germline assignment: CDR1 ENHRY and CDR2 SYGVKD. The CDR3 spans 15 residues. V was clipped by 4 bases and J by 2 bases; unmatched bases: 6. CDR3 loop: CAISVLQGYTDTQYF. In DNA form, the CDR3 reads TGTGCCATCAGTGTCCTACAGGGGTACACAGATACGCAGTATTTT.

Remarks on this clonotype: A read error may produce the germline difference seen at one junction end. The chain joins TRBV7-7 to TRBJ2-2, with TRBD1 matching over 7 bases. CDR1 is SSHAT, CDR2 FNYEAQ, per germline (reference sequence). The CDR3 has 15 residues. CDR3 amino acids: CASSRQGSNTGELFF. The CDR3 DNA reads TGTGCTAGCAGCCGACAGGGTTCGAACACCGGGGAGCTGTTTTTT.